The 27 T cell receptor beta chains listed next were all sequenced from one sample in a study of CD8 T cells in ankylosing spondylitis. Via MiXCR, TCRdb re-called the 5' RACE reads, giving one row per CDR3 protein. The repertoire has more than 250,000 distinct CDR3 sequences, roughly 12% of them found once; the top ten carry roughly 9.5%. Sequenced: blood, either unsorted or a sorted T cell fraction (not recorded which). Receptors originate from a female donor with ankylosing spondylitis or in good health (not recorded which).

This clonotype was detected a few times. The chain has TRBV7-8 and TRBJ2-3, with 10 bases fitting TRBD2. This CDR3 is 15 amino acids long. Germline CDR1 SGHVS, CDR2 FQNEAQ. V dropped 5 bases and J dropped 6; count of bases not matched to a gene: 8. This CDR3 reads CASSTTGTSADTQYF. In DNA, the CDR3 is TGTGCCAGCAGCACAACCGGGACTAGCGCGGATACGCAGTATTTT. Full variable domain (missing parts from reference TRBV7-8 and TRBJ2-3): GAGVSQSPRYKVAKRGQDVALRCDPISGHVSLFWYQQALGQGPEFLTYFQNEAQLDKSGLPSDRFFAERPEGSVSTLKIQRTQQEDSAVYLCASSTTGTSADTQYFGPGTRLTVL.

The rearrangement links TRBV7-9 to TRBJ2-1; D perhaps matches TRBD2 (5 bases). The CDR3 runs 15 residues. Germline CDR1 and CDR2: SEHNR and FQNEAQ (reference sequence). Trimming left V 2 bases short and J 5 bases short, with 13 bases between. CDR3 coding DNA: TGTGCCAGCAGCTTACGGACTCAACCCAACAATGAGCAGTTCTTC. It encodes CASSLRTQPNNEQFF.

This clonotype appeared many times. For the CDR3, the DNA is TGCAGTGCTACCCCCCTAGCGGGGGTCTACAATGAGCAGTTCTTC. The encoded protein is CSATPLAGVYNEQFF. The rearrangement joins TRBV20-1 to TRBJ2-1; 10 bases line up with TRBD2. CDR3 length: 15 residues. The germline V gene has CDR1 DFQATT and CDR2 SNEGSKA (reference sequence). V dropped 4 bases and J dropped 3; count of bases not matched to a gene: 6.

This clonotype was recorded at least ten times. The gene calls are TRBV7-2 and TRBJ1-2, with D hard to call. The CDR3 totals 12 residues. Between the trimmed V and J ends, which lost 1 base and 3 bases, there was a span of 3 bases. Germline V gives CDR1 SGHTA, CDR2 FQGNSA. Here the CDR3 reads CASSLDHYGYTF. In nucleotides, the CDR3 is TGTGCCAGCAGCTTAGACCACTATGGCTACACCTTC. The full variable domain, in which reference TRBV7-2 and TRBJ1-2 provide the parts outside the CDR3, is GAGVSQSPSNKVTEKGKDVELRCDPISGHTALYWYRQSLGQGLEFLIYFQGNSAPDKSGLPSDRFSAERTGGSVSTLTIQRTQQEDSAVYLCASSLDHYGYTFGSGTRLTVV.

V gene TRBV5-6 combines with J gene TRBJ1-4, with D hard to call. Germline loops: CDR1 SGHDT, CDR2 YYEEEE. The CDR3 is 15 residues long. V was shortened by 4 bases and J by 6 bases, with 16 bases between the two germline ends. The CDR3 sequence is CASSPSTVFHEKLFF. Here the CDR3 DNA reads TGTGCCAGCAGCCCTAGCACGGTGTTCCATGAAAAACTGTTTTTT.

About this clonotype: The junction does not match germline at one end; this may be a read error. The chain is built from TRBV6-1 and TRBJ2-6, with TRBD2 identical over 7 bases. The germline gives CDR1 MNHNS, CDR2 SASEGT. The CDR3 consists of 16 residues. CDR3 loop: CASSGEGRSGVNVLTF. Here the CDR3 DNA reads TGTGCCAGCAGTGGGGAGGGGAGGTCTGGGGTCAACGTCCTGACTTTC.

The chain combines TRBV12-3 or TRBV12-4 with TRBJ2-3; D is undetermined. CDR3 length equals 17 residues. V was shortened by 6 bases and J by 3 bases, with 22 bases between the two germline ends. Here the CDR3 reads CASSPSKGNPETDTQYF. CDR3 coding DNA: TGTGCCAGCAGCCCTTCAAAAGGAAACCCCGAGACAGATACGCAGTATTTT.

This clonotype was observed at least ten times. The chain uses TRBV5-1 and TRBJ1-4; possible D gene TRBD1, 5 bases. CDR1 SGHRS and CDR2 YFSETQ come from the germline V gene. The CDR3 spans 15 residues. V was clipped by 5 bases and J by 7 bases, with 18 bases between them. CDR3 bases: TGCGCCAGCAGACCTGCAGGGACCTCTTTTGAAAAACTGTTTTTT. This sequence encodes CASRPAGTSFEKLFF.

This chain uses TRBV12-3 or TRBV12-4 with TRBJ1-1, with no clear D. V lost 3 bases to trimming and J lost 1 base, with 3 bases between them. The CDR3 spans 12 residues. The CDR3 here is CASSFRNTEAFF. CDR3 sequence (DNA): TGTGCCAGCAGTTTCCGGAACACTGAAGCTTTCTTT.

This clonotype was recorded at least ten times. V and J are TRBV20-1 and TRBJ1-3; no definite D call. V lost 5 bases and J lost 7, with 18 bases in between. Germline CDR1 is DFQATT and CDR2 is SNEGSKA (reference sequence). This CDR3 contains 14 residues. The CDR3 sequence: CSAYPGNLQNTIYF. DNA of the CDR3: TGCAGTGCTTATCCGGGGAACCTACAGAACACCATATATTTT.

Ten or more counts support this clonotype. V gene TRBV13 combines with J gene TRBJ2-1, with TRBD2 identical over 11 bases. There are 17 residues in the CDR3. Trimming at V came to 10 bases and at J to 6 bases, leaving 17 bases not matched to a gene. Germline values: CDR1 PRHDT, CDR2 FYEKMQ (reference sequence). Here the CDR3 reads CATPGLAEVWGSNEQFF. CDR3 sequence (DNA): TGTGCCACTCCGGGACTAGCGGAGGTTTGGGGGAGCAATGAGCAGTTCTTC.

In its sample, this clonotype was seen many times. V is TRBV10-3 and J is TRBJ2-1; 8 positions agree with TRBD2. After removal of 7 bases from V and 0 bases from J, the junction contained 8 bases not matched to a gene. The V gene's germline CDR1 is ENHRY and CDR2 SYGVKD. CDR3 size: 16 residues. CDR3 loop: CAITETSAYSYNEQFF. CDR3 sequence (DNA): TGTGCCATCACCGAGACTAGCGCCTACTCCTACAATGAGCAGTTCTTC.

This clonotype was recorded at least ten times. Its ends do not fully match the called genes, so a read error is possible. The rearrangement uses TRBV4-2 and TRBJ2-1, with 11 bases lining up with TRBD2. The CDR3 totals 16 residues. Germline V lookup: CDR1 LGHNA, CDR2 YNFKEQ. The DNA of the CDR3 is TGTGCCAGCAGCGAAGAGACTAGCGGGGAGTACAATGAGCAGTTCTTC. Translated: CASSEETSGEYNEQFF.

This clonotype was found a few times. The chain uses TRBV27 and TRBJ2-1; 10 nucleotides align to TRBD2. The J segment lost 9 bases and the V segment lost 2 bases, leaving 16 bases of the junction unmatched. Germline-derived CDR1 and CDR2 are MNHEY and SMNVEV (reference sequence). The CDR3 runs 18 residues. Here the CDR3 reads CASSLLSGRASFRSEQFF. The CDR3 coding sequence is TGTGCCAGCAGTTTACTGAGCGGGAGGGCCTCTTTCCGATCTGAGCAGTTCTTC.

This clonotype has ten or more counts. Sequence at one end of the junction differs from germline and may be a read error. The chain couples TRBV7-2 to TRBJ1-3; D gene uncertain. Germline V gives CDR1 SGHTA, CDR2 FQGNSA. The CDR3 sequence is 13 residues long. For the CDR3, the DNA is TGTGCCAGCAGTTTAGCTTCAGGAAACACCATATATTTT. As protein: CASSLASGNTIYF.

The chain couples TRBV7-9 to TRBJ2-1; 7 positions agree with TRBD2. In germline, CDR1 is SEHNR, CDR2 FQNEAQ (reference sequence). Trimming removed 7 bases from V and 1 base from J; junction bases left unmatched: 10. CDR3 length: 16 amino acids. For the CDR3, the DNA is TGTGCCAGCAAAATTCAACCGGGACTATCCTACAATGAGCAGTTCTTC. Its protein product is CASKIQPGLSYNEQFF.

With regard to this clonotype: This clone may be a read error of a much larger clone one base away. This is likely a read error, given that the CDR3 carries no conserved phenylalanine or tryptophan at its end. The CDR3 DNA reads as TGCAGTGCTAATGGACAGGTGAACACTGAAGCTTTCTAT. Translated, it gives CSANGQVNTEAFY. The chain carries TRBV20-1 and TRBJ1-1, with TRBD1 matching 7 bases. J lost 0 bases, V lost 4 bases, and 2 bases had no gene match. Germline CDR1 is DFQATT and CDR2 is SNEGSKA (reference sequence). There are 13 residues in the CDR3.

This clonotype has only a few counts. The rearrangement links TRBV6-1 to TRBJ1-5, with D unresolved. This CDR3 spans 17 amino acids. V was trimmed by 2 bases and J by 2 bases, leaving 16 bases between them. Per the germline V gene, CDR1 is MNHNS and CDR2 is SASEGT. The CDR3 is CASSESPEGMGNQPQHF. CDR3 nucleotides: TGTGCCAGCAGTGAAAGCCCGGAGGGAATGGGCAATCAGCCCCAGCATTTT.

This clonotype came up many times. This rearrangement joins TRBV5-1 to TRBJ2-1, with D unresolved. Trimming shortened V by 2 bases and J by 4 bases, and 4 bases separated the two germline ends. The CDR3 has 12 residues. CDR1 is SGHRS and CDR2 is YFSETQ in the germline V gene. The CDR3: CASSFNYNEQFF. CDR3 DNA: TGCGCCAGCAGCTTTAATTACAATGAGCAGTTCTTC. The full variable domain, rest sourced from reference TRBV5-1 and TRBJ2-1, is KAGVTQTPRYLIKTRGQQVTLSCSPISGHRSVSWYQQTPGQGLQFLFEYFSETQRNKGNFPGRFSGRQFSNSRSEMNVSTLELGDSALYLCASSFNYNEQFFGPGTRLTVL.

The gene calls are TRBV28 and TRBJ2-7, with 7 bases matching TRBD1. Germline CDR1 reads MDHEN; CDR2 reads SYDVKM. The CDR3 consists of 14 residues. V lost 6 bases and J lost 5; bases outside the gene matches: 10. In DNA, the CDR3 is TGTGCCAGCAGATACGACAGGGCGAGGGACGAGCAGTACTTC. Amino acid sequence: CASRYDRARDEQYF.

Worth noting for this clonotype: Possible read error: a much larger clone is one base away. The chain joins TRBV18 to TRBJ2-1; D gene uncertain. Trimming shortened V by 2 bases and J by 7 bases, and 9 bases separated the two germline ends. CDR3 length: 13 amino acids. Germline V gene lookup returns CDR1 KGHSH and CDR2 LQKENI. DNA for the CDR3: TGTGCCAGCTCACCAAGGCCTGGGAATGAGCAGTTCTTC. It encodes CASSPRPGNEQFF.

Only a few counts were recorded for this clonotype. The chain links TRBV11-2 to TRBJ2-2; 9 bases match TRBD2. Germline CDR1 and CDR2: SGHAT and FQNNGV. CDR3 length equals 18 residues. V gave up 6 bases and J gave up 3 bases; unmatched junction bases: 14. DNA of the CDR3: TGTGCCAGCAGTTATTACGCCCTAGCGGGGAGATACACCGGGGAGCTGTTTTTT. Its translation is CASSYYALAGRYTGELFF.

This clonotype was detected only a few times. Written as DNA, the CDR3 is TGTGCCAGCAGCGTACCCGGACAGGGAAAACTGTTTTTT. It is translated as CASSVPGQGKLFF. The chain has TRBV7-2 and TRBJ1-4, with 8 nucleotides matching TRBD1. This CDR3 is built from 13 residues. Germline V CDR1 and CDR2: SGHTA, FQGNSA. V dropped 5 bases and J dropped 10; count of bases not matched to a gene: 6.

There are a few counts of this clonotype. The CDR3 sequence: CASSPTQTEQETQYF. In DNA form, the CDR3 reads TGTGCCAGCTCTCCCACCCAGACAGAGCAAGAGACCCAGTACTTC. This sequence joins TRBV18 and TRBJ2-5, with D tentatively TRBD1 (5 bases). The CDR3 has 15 amino acids. Germline values: CDR1 KGHSH, CDR2 LQKENI. Trimming shortened V by 6 bases and J by 2 bases, and 16 bases separated the two germline ends. Full variable domain (outside the CDR3, taken from reference TRBV18 and TRBJ2-5): NAGVMQNPRHLVRRRGQEARLRCSPMKGHSHVYWYRQLPEEGLKFMVYLQKENIIDESGMPKERFSAEFPKEGPSILRIQQVVRGDSAAYFCASSPTQTEQETQYFGPGTRLLVL.

This clonotype was seen repeatedly, ten times or more. The rearrangement uses TRBV4-2 and TRBJ2-1, with no clear D. The CDR3 sequence is 16 residues long. Germline V gene data show CDR1 as LGHNA and CDR2 as YNFKEQ. V dropped 6 bases and J dropped 7 bases, with 22 bases sitting between them. The CDR3 DNA sequence: TGTGCCAGCAGTCCTCCGCTGGGCCCAGTTCGGAATGAGCAGTTCTTC. Protein sequence: CASSPPLGPVRNEQFF.

In its sample, this clonotype was seen many times. V and J are TRBV4-3 and TRBJ1-1; 10 bases match TRBD1. Germline assignment: CDR1 LGHNA and CDR2 YSLEER. The junction had 9 bases not matched to a gene; V was cut back by 4 bases and J by 7 bases. This CDR3 is 15 amino acids long. CDR3 sequence: CASSRDRGRGDEAFF. The CDR3 nucleotides are TGCGCCAGCAGCCGAGACAGGGGGCGCGGGGATGAAGCTTTCTTT.

Many counts were recorded for this clonotype. This rearrangement joins TRBV20-1 to TRBJ1-5, with 7 bases matching TRBD1. This CDR3 comprises 17 residues. CDR1 is DFQATT and CDR2 is SNEGSKA in the germline V gene (reference sequence). J lost 0 bases, V lost 3 bases, and 11 bases had no gene match. The CDR3 region is CSARTGFGAYSNQPQHF. DNA for the CDR3: TGCAGTGCTAGGACAGGGTTCGGCGCATATAGCAATCAGCCCCAGCATTTT.